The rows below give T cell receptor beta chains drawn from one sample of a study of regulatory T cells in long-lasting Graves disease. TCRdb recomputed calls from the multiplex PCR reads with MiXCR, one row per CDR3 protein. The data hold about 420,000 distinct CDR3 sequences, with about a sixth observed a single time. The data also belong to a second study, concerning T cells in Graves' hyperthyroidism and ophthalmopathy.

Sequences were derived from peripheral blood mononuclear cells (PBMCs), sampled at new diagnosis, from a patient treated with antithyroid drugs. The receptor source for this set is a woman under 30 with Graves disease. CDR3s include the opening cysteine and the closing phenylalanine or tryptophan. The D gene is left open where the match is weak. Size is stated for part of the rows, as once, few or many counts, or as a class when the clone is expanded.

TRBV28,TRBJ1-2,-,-,TGTGCCAGCAGTTCGTTAGCACGCGACAACTTCTATGGCTACACCTTC,CASSSLARDNFYGYTF
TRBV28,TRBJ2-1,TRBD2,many,TGTGCCACCAAACTGACTAGCGGGAGCTTCGATGAGCAGTTCTTC,CATKLTSGSFDEQFF
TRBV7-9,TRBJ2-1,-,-,TGTGCCAGCAGCTTTCCCACTAGTTGGGAGCAGTTCTTC,CASSFPTSWEQFF
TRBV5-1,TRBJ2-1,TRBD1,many,TGTGCCAGCAGCTTAGGGACAGGCTCCTACAATGAGCAGTTCTTC,CASSLGTGSYNEQFF
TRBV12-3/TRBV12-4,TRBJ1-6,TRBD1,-,TGTGCCAGCAGTCCAAGGGACAGGAGGAATTCACCCCTCCACTTT,CASSPRDRRNSPLHF
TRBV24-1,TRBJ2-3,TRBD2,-,TGTGCCACCAGTGATACCCGGACTAGCGGCACAGATACGCAGTATTTT,CATSDTRTSGTDTQYF
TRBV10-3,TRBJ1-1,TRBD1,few,TGTGCCATCAGTGAGTCGTGGGACAGCACTGAAGCTTTCTTT,CAISESWDSTEAFF
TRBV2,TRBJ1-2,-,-,TGTGCCAGCAGTGAAAGCCGACGAAATTCCTATGGCTACACCTTC,CASSESRRNSYGYTF
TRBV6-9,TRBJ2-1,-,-,TGTGCCAGCAGTTACGGCAGGGGCAATGAGCAGTTCTTC,CASSYGRGNEQFF
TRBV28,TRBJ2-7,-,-,TGTGCCAGCAGCCCCGCGGCGGGGAGCTACGAGCAGTACTTC,CASSPAAGSYEQYF
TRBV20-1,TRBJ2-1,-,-,TGCAGTGCTTTGCCAGCCCGCGGGAAGGACAATGAGCAGTTCTTC,CSALPARGKDNEQFF
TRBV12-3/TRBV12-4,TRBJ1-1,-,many,TGTGCCAGCAGTTTAGTGGTTGGGGGATCTGAAGCTTTCTTT,CASSLVVGGSEAFF
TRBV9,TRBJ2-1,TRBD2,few,TGTGCCAGCAGCGTAGATCTTGGGACTAGCGGCAATGAGCAGTTCTTC,CASSVDLGTSGNEQFF
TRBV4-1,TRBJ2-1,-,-,TGCGCCAGCAGCCAAGGTGGAAGCGAGCAGTTCTTC,CASSQGGSEQFF
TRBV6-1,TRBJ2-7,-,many,TGTGCCAGCACCGTAGTCGGGGGCAGGACAATGTACGAGCAGTACTTC,CASTVVGGRTMYEQYF
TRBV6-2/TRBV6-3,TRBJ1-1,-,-,TGTGCCAGCAGTTACGAGGATTACACTGAAGCTTTCTTT,CASSYEDYTEAFF
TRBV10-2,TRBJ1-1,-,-,TGCGCCAGCGAGTATAACATGAACACTGAAGCTTTCTTT,CASEYNMNTEAFF
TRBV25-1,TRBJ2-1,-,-,TGTGCCAGCAGGGGAGGCCACCTCTCCTACAATGAGCAGTTCTTC,CASRGGHLSYNEQFF
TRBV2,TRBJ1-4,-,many,TGTGCCAGCAGTGCAGACACAGGGCGTTCTGAAAAACTGTTTTTT,CASSADTGRSEKLFF
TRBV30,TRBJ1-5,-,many,TGTGCCTGGAGTGAACAGAACAATCAGCCCCAGCATTTT,CAWSEQNNQPQHF
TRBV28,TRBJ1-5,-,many,TGTGCCAGCAGTCCCGGACAGTGGCATCAGCCCCAGCATTTT,CASSPGQWHQPQHF
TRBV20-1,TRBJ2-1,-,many,TGCAGTGCTAGAGATGGGTATCACAATGAGCAGTTCTTC,CSARDGYHNEQFF
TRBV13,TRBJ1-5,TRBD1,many,TGTGCCAGCAGCTTAGGAGGGGGCGCGAGACAGCCCCAGCATTTT,CASSLGGGARQPQHF
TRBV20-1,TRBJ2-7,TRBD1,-,TGCAGTGCCATACAGGACAGGCCGAGTTCATACGAGCAGTACTTC,CSAIQDRPSSYEQYF
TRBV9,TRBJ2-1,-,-,TGTGCCAGCAGCGCCCGGGGTCACTACTCCTACAATGAGCAGTTCTTC,CASSARGHYSYNEQFF
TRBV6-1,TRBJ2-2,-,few,TGTGCCAGCAGGGAGGGACGAGCGAACACCGGGGAGCTGTTTTTT,CASREGRANTGELFF
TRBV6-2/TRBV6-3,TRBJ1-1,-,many,TGTGCCAGCAGTTACAACGACTTCCCGAACACTGAAGCTTTCTTT,CASSYNDFPNTEAFF
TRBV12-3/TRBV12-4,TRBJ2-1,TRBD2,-,TGTGCCAGCAGTAGACTAGCGGGAGGGAAGAATGAGCAGTTCTTC,CASSRLAGGKNEQFF
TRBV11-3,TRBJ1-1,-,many,TGTGCCAGCAGCAGGACACAGAACACTGAAGCTTTCTTT,CASSRTQNTEAFF
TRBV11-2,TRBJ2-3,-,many,TGTGCCAGCAGCTTAGAAGGGGAAACCGCAGATACGCAGTATTTT,CASSLEGETADTQYF
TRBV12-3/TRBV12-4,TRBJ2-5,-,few,TGTGCCAGCAGTTATGGGGGGACTGGGGAGACCCAGTACTTC,CASSYGGTGETQYF
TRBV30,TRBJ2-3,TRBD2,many,TGTGCCTGGATAGCGGGAGGGGTCACAGATACGCAGTATTTT,CAWIAGGVTDTQYF
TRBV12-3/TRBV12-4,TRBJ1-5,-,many,TGTGCCAGCAGTTTCCAAGGGGGGGGCAATCAGCCCCAGCATTTT,CASSFQGGGNQPQHF
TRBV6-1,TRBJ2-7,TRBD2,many,TGTGCCAGCAGTGACTGGCTAGCGGGAGCATACGAGCAGTACTTC,CASSDWLAGAYEQYF
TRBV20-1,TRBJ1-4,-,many,TGCAGTGCTACAGGAGCCTCGAATGAAAAACTGTTTTTT,CSATGASNEKLFF
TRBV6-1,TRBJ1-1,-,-,TGTGCCAGCAGTAAACTCGACACTGAAGCTTTCTTT,CASSKLDTEAFF
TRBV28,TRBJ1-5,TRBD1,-,TGTGCCAGCAGTTTCGACAGGGTGGTTCAGCCCCAGCATTTT,CASSFDRVVQPQHF
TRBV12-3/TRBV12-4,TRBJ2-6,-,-,TGTGCCACCAAAACGGATTTTACGGGCTCTGGGGCCAACGTCCTGACTTTC,CATKTDFTGSGANVLTF